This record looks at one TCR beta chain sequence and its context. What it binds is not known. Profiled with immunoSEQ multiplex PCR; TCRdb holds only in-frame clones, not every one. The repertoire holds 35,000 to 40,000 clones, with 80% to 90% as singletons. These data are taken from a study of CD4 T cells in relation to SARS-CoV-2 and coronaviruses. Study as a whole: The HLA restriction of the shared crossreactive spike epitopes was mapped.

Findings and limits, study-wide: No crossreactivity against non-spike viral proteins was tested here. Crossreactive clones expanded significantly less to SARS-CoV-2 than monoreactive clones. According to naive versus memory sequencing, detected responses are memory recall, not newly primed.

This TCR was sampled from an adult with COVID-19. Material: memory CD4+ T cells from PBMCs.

The CDR3 protein is CASSLSPFGFSSYNEQFF. DNA of the CDR3: TGTGCCAGCAGCTTAAGTCCTTTCGGCTTCTCCTCCTACAATGAGCAGTTCTTC. The chain combines TRBV5-8 with TRBJ2-1, with D uncertain. The V and J ends lost 2 bases and 0 bases respectively, with 18 bases between them. This CDR3 is 18 amino acids long. CDR1 is SGHTS, CDR2 YDEGEE, per germline.